The clone carrying this TCR beta chain has only a few counts. What it recognizes is unknown. This entry is derived from a study of cytomegalovirus exposure and HLA in healthy donors. Broader study findings: Roughly uniform sequencing depth across donors was assumed, possibly incorrectly. Later on, an analysis showed TCR association rates differing by HLA locus, with DRB1 the most and HLA-C the fewest.

Likely unrecorded immune exposures existed in these nominally healthy donors. Use of 60 Vbeta and 13 Jbeta primers characterized the PCR. The table came from immunoSEQ multiplex PCR; TCRdb's copy has only in-frame clones and leaves some out. Of 150,000 to 200,000 clones detected, more than 75% appear once; the ten largest clones hold 13% to 15%. The sample was PBMCs. This TCR came from a woman aged 40 to 50 in good health and CMV-seronegative.

CDR3 sequence: CASSLGRDRVNYEQYF. The CDR3 DNA follows: TGTGCCAGCAGCTTGGGACGGGACAGGGTAAACTACGAGCAGTACTTC. The chain employs TRBV5-6 and TRBJ2-7; the match to TRBD1 covers 9 bases. The CDR3 covers 16 residues. CDR1 is SGHDT, CDR2 YYEEEE, per germline. V dropped 0 bases and J dropped 3; count of bases not matched to a gene: 7. Variable domain in full (rest from reference TRBV5-6 and TRBJ2-7): DAGVTQSPTHLIKTRGQQVTLRCSPKSGHDTVSWYQQALGQGPQFIFQYYEEEERQRGNFPDRFSGHQFPNYSSELNVNALLLGDSALYLCASSLGRDRVNYEQYFGPGTRLTVT.